This T cell receptor (beta chain) was captured by sequencing in a study of CD8+ T cells in alopecia areata. The treatment was: oral pan-JAK inhibitor, 5-10 mg twice daily. The V end was cut by 5 bases, the J end by 1 base, with 9 bases between. The germline gives CDR1 MNHEY, CDR2 SMNVEV (reference sequence). The CDR3 extends over 15 amino acids. RNA was extracted and reverse transcribed into cDNA as the sequencing template. Some clones are missing from TCRdb's copy, which holds only in-frame ones; the method was immunoSEQ multiplex PCR. The table has fewer than 250,000 clones, roughly 60% seen once. The rearrangement uses TRBV27 and TRBJ2-6; D is unclear. Sequenced material: CD4+ T cells sorted from blood, taken at week 24, from a patient treated with tofacitinib. The sequence came from a human donor with alopecia areata. The CDR3 bases are TGTGCCAGCAGTGTCTTTCGGTCTGGGGCCAACGTCCTGACTTTC. It specifies CASSVFRSGANVLTF.